The clone carrying this T cell receptor (beta chain) was seen many times. Antigen: not known. The CDR3 goes on 3 residues after the read ends, and that part is filled in from the germline J gene. The CDR3 is 15 amino acids. With 2 bases removed from V and 8 bases from J, the gap between germline ends came to 16 bases. The V gene's germline CDR1 is KGHSH and CDR2 LQKENI. Each donor provided about 4.5 to 9 ml of heparinized whole blood. This sample was included in a study of T cell clonality in common variable immunodeficiency. Equal genomic DNA amounts from CVID and control samples were sequenced. Some clones are missing from TCRdb's copy, which holds only in-frame ones; the method was immunoSEQ multiplex PCR. The sample counts over 45,000 clones, none seen once; the ten largest own roughly 1.8%. Findings and limits, study-wide: CVID subjects had higher TCRbeta clonality than healthy controls, most marked in about a third. In common variable immunodeficiency, TCR beta chains reportedly carried fewer deletions and N-nucleotide insertions.

The chain joins TRBV18 to TRBJ2-1; D is unclear. Sequencing used peripheral blood mononuclear cells. The sequence derives from a person aged 18-69 years in good health. Partial CDR3 DNA: TGTGCCAGCTCACCATCTGAGGCAGGATGGGATGAG. Translating it yields CASSPSEAGWDE. The entire CDR3 sequence reads CASSPSEAGWDEQFF.